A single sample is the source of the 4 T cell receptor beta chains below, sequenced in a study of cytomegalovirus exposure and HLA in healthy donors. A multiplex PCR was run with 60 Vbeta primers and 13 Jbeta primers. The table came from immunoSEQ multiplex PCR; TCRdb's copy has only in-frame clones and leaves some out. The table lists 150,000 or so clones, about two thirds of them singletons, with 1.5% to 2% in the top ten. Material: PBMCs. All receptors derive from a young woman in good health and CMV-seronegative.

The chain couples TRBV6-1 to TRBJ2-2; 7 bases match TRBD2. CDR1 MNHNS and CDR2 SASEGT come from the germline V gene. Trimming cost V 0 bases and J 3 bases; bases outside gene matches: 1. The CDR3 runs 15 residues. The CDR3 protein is CASSEAGGYTGELFF. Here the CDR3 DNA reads TGTGCCAGCAGTGAAGCGGGGGGGTACACCGGGGAGCTGTTTTTT.

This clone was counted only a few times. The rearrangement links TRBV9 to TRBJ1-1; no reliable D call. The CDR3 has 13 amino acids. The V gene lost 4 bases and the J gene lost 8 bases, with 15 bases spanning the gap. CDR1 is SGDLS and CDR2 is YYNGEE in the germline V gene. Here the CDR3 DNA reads TGTGCCAGCAGCCCCTCCCCTGGTAGCGAAGCTTTCTTT. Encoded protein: CASSPSPGSEAFF.

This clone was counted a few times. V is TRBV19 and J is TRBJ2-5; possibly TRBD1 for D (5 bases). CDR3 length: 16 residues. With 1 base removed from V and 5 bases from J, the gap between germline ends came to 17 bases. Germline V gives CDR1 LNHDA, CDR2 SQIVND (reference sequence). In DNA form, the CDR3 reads TGTGCCAGTAGTATAGTTCAGGGTTCGGCCGGGGAGACCCAGTACTTC. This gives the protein CASSIVQGSAGETQYF. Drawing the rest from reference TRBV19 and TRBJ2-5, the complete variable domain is DGGITQSPKYLFRKEGQNVTLSCEQNLNHDAMYWYRQDPGQGLRLIYYSQIVNDFQKGDIAEGYSVSREKKESFPLTVTSAQKNPTAFYLCASSIVQGSAGETQYFGPGTRLLVL.

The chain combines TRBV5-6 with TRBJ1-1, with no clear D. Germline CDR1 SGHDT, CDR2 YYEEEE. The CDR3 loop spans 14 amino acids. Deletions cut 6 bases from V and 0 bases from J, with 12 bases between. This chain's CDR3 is CASTLAFMNTEAFF. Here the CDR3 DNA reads TGTGCCAGCACCCTGGCCTTTATGAACACTGAAGCTTTCTTT.